The clone carrying this T cell receptor beta chain has just a few counts. The antigen remains unidentified. Isolated RNA was reverse transcribed in full, so expressed TCRB transcripts were sequenced. The data were produced by immunoSEQ multiplex PCR, yet TCRdb's version contains in-frame clones alone and is incomplete. The sample includes hundreds of thousands of clones, under 13% of them seen just once. V lost 5 bases and J lost 5; bases outside the gene matches: 7. Per germline, CDR1 SGHTA and CDR2 FQGNSA. The CDR3 sequence is 15 residues long. The data were obtained in a study of beta chain features in type 1 diabetes. Findings and limits, study-wide: Within each of all four CD4+ subsets, Type 1 diabetes patients had TCRB CDR3s that were moderately but significantly shorter. PCR might preferentially amplify shorter templates, equally in patients and controls.

Based on CD45RO/CCR7/CD25/CD127/CD95/CD27, CD4+ regulatory, stem cell-like memory, naive and central memory cells were sorted. Sequenced: naive CD4+ T cells from blood. This chain joins TRBV7-2 and TRBJ2-5; 11 bases are shared with TRBD2. The TCR sequence derives from a man aged 25-40 years with type 1 diabetes. CDR3 sequence: CASSPTSGGGETQYF. The CDR3 DNA is TGTGCCAGCAGCCCCACTAGCGGGGGCGGGGAGACCCAGTACTTC.